The T cell receptor (beta chain) described here comes from a study of T-cell reconstitution after alpha-beta-depleted transplantation in children. Unique molecular identifiers featured in how the TCRbeta library was prepared. Each CDR3 protein gets one entry after TCRdb re-called the PCR reads with MiXCR. The table lists some 640,000 distinct CDR3 sequences, 16% of them singletons. This clonotype was picked up many times. The germline V gene encodes CDR1 DFQATT and CDR2 SNEGSKA (reference sequence). CDR3 size: 13 residues. V was pared by 3 bases and J by 5 bases, with 11 bases between. This sequence originates from a human donor who donated a stem cell graft to a child with acute myeloid leukemia. Sample: PBMCs from the stem cell graft donor, taken from the stem cell graft. The chain has TRBV20-1 and TRBJ1-5; no definite D call. The CDR3 DNA is TGCAGTGCTAGCCCCCTGAATGATCAGCCCCAGCATTTT. Protein product: CSASPLNDQPQHF.